These T cell receptor beta chains were read from a single sample in a study of shared clonotypes between healthy human individuals. Sequencing was performed with immunoSEQ multiplex PCR; in TCRdb, only in-frame clones are kept and a portion is missing. The table has around 2.1 million clones, about 92% seen once; the top ten hold 1.7%. Sequenced: naive CD8+ T cells from PBMCs. The source of these receptors is a man aged 18 to 29 in good health. Some clones in this sample may be carry-over from other donors' samples. Each CDR3 is given with its conserved first and last residue.

v_gene	j_gene	CDR3aa
TRBV15	TRBJ2-1	CATTGEGYYNEQFF
TRBV5-1	TRBJ2-2	CASSLWLALSAGELFF
TRBV9	TRBJ1-1	CASSVGVGGPEAFF
TRBV29-1	TRBJ2-3	CSVMRLRGEPSTDTQYF
TRBV7-9	TRBJ2-7	CASSLDPGVDEQYF
TRBV9	TRBJ2-6	CASRDPRSGAGANVLTF
TRBV29-1	TRBJ2-3	CSAEGLAGTDTQYF
TRBV7-3	TRBJ2-1	CASSLTAGTGAMNEQFF
TRBV30	TRBJ1-1	CACLTGGRTEAFF
TRBV11-3	TRBJ2-1	CASSLDRALPRDNEQFF
TRBV29-1	TRBJ1-1	CSVCWGRGTEAFF
TRBV21-1	TRBJ2-3	CASSKASNLDRPNF
TRBV9	TRBJ2-7	CASSVGGDWNYEQYF
TRBV9	TRBJ1-2	CASYRGEGHGYTF
TRBV6-4	TRBJ1-1	CASSVTGNTEAFF
TRBV15	TRBJ2-4	CATSDMRPAKNIQYF
TRBV15	TRBJ2-1	CATSEGRTAYNEQFF
TRBV4-3	TRBJ2-5	CASSHAHTGMETQYF
TRBV7-7	TRBJ2-6	CASSIGGANVLTF